Shown below are 14 T cell receptor beta chains from a single sample sequenced in a study of shared clonotypes between healthy human individuals. The protocol was immunoSEQ multiplex PCR, while the TCRdb copy is restricted to in-frame clones and leaves out a portion. The sample has about 380,000 clones, about 97% seen once. Sequenced sample: memory CD8+ T cells sorted from blood. Subset reported: CD45RO+ cells pooled with CCR7-negative TemRA cells. The receptors were gathered from a man younger than 40 in good health.

As concerns this clone: Other DNA variants within this sample encode the same CDR3. J is TRBJ2-5 and V is TRBV10-3; D remains unclear. Per germline, CDR1 ENHRY and CDR2 SYGVKD. This CDR3 spans 11 amino acids. V lost 3 bases, J lost 4 bases, and 3 bases lay in between. The CDR3 sequence: CAISDGETQYF. CDR3 sequence (DNA): TGTGCCATCAGTGACGGAGAGACCCAGTACTTC.

This clone has just one count. This rearrangement joins TRBV20-1 to TRBJ2-1; no definite D call. From germline, CDR1 is DFQATT and CDR2 SNEGSKA (reference sequence). This CDR3 comprises 11 residues. The V end lost 1 base, the J end lost 12 bases, and 10 bases lay between the germline ends. CDR3 protein: CSARAEGSQFF. CDR3 nucleotide sequence: TGCAGTGCTAGAGCGGAAGGGTCGCAGTTCTTC.

This sequence joins TRBV6-5 and TRBJ1-3, with 7 bases aligning to TRBD1. Germline V gene sequence: CDR1 MNHEY, CDR2 SVGAGI. This CDR3 contains 16 residues. The junction had 4 bases not matched to a gene; V was cut back by 0 bases and J by 2 bases. The CDR3 DNA sequence: TGTGCCAGCAGTTACTCTCCCAGGGGGGCTGGAAACACCATATATTTT. It specifies CASSYSPRGAGNTIYF.

The V gene is TRBV15, the J gene TRBJ1-1, with D possibly TRBD1 on 5 matching bases. The germline CDR1 and CDR2 sequences are LNHNV and YYDKDF (reference sequence). This CDR3 contains 15 residues. V lost 0 bases, J lost 6 bases, and 14 bases lay in between. CDR3 in DNA: TGTGCCACCAGCAGAGACGTGGGGGGAGGAGCTGAAGCTTTCTTT. Residues: CATSRDVGGGAEAFF. Full variable domain (missing parts from reference TRBV15 and TRBJ1-1): DAMVIQNPRYQVTQFGKPVTLSCSQTLNHNVMYWYQQKSSQAPKLLFHYYDKDFNNEADTPDNFQSRRPNTSFCFLDIRSPGLGDTAMYLCATSRDVGGGAEAFFGQGTRLTVV.

This chain joins TRBV6-4 and TRBJ2-3, with 8 nucleotides matching TRBD2. The CDR3 totals 14 residues. The trim removed 8 bases at V and 1 base at J, leaving 5 bases unmatched. Germline V gene data show CDR1 as MRHNA and CDR2 as SNTAGT. CDR3 sequence: CASESSGCTDTQYF. In nucleotides, the CDR3 is TGTGCCAGCGAATCTAGCGGGTGCACAGATACGCAGTATTTT.

This chain connects TRBV5-8 to TRBJ2-3; TRBD2 aligns across 9 bases. Trimming took 5 bases from V and 1 from J; bases not matched to a gene: 5. CDR3 size: 15 residues. Germline values: CDR1 SGHTS, CDR2 YDEGEE. DNA for the CDR3: TGTGCCAGCAGTCTTATAGCGGGAGGCACAGATACGCAGTATTTT. Its protein product is CASSLIAGGTDTQYF.

This clone was found once. Other DNA sequences of this sample code for an identical CDR3. The chain has TRBV30 and TRBJ2-5; no reliable D call. Germline-derived CDR1 and CDR2 are GTSNPN and SVGIG (reference sequence). The ends were cut back, 2 bases at V and 3 bases at J, with 7 bases in the middle. The CDR3 is made up of 12 amino acids. CDR3 DNA sequence: TGTGCCTGGAGTTTGGGGAAAGAGACCCAGTACTTC. Translated: CAWSLGKETQYF.

V gene TRBV7-2 combines with J gene TRBJ1-5; no firm D call. Trimming shortened V by 4 bases and J by 3 bases, and 10 bases separated the two germline ends. Germline-derived CDR1 and CDR2 are SGHTA and FQGNSA. The CDR3 totals 14 residues. Here the CDR3 reads CASSYRRNNQPQHF. The CDR3 nucleotides read TGTGCCAGCAGCTACCGGCGGAACAATCAGCCCCAGCATTTT. The full variable domain, completed using reference TRBV7-2 and TRBJ1-5, is GAGVSQSPSNKVTEKGKDVELRCDPISGHTALYWYRQSLGQGLEFLIYFQGNSAPDKSGLPSDRFSAERTGGSVSTLTIQRTQQEDSAVYLCASSYRRNNQPQHFGDGTRLSIL.

This chain uses TRBV30 with TRBJ2-6; D is undetermined. V was clipped by 7 bases and J by 0 bases, with 25 bases between them. CDR1 is GTSNPN, CDR2 SVGIG, per germline (reference sequence). CDR3 length: 19 amino acids. CDR3 region: CAFTQTISDPYSGANVLTF. The CDR3 DNA is TGTGCCTTTACTCAAACGATTTCGGATCCGTACTCTGGGGCCAACGTCCTGACTTTC.

The CDR3 reads CASSQLGLAGENEQYF. The CDR3 coding sequence is TGTGCCAGCAGCCAACTCGGACTAGCGGGAGAGAACGAGCAGTACTTC. This sequence joins TRBV4-2 and TRBJ2-7; 13 nucleotides align to TRBD2. This CDR3 contains 16 residues. Germline CDR1 reads LGHNA; CDR2 reads YNFKEQ. V shed 2 bases and J 5 bases; nucleotides not matched to a gene: 6.

This sequence joins TRBV19 and TRBJ2-4, with 7 bases that match TRBD1. Germline lookup yields CDR1 LNHDA and CDR2 SQIVND (reference sequence). This CDR3 has 15 amino acids. Losses at the gene ends were 7 bases for V and 4 bases for J; bases not matched to a gene: 10. The CDR3 sequence is CASKGADSLKNIQYF. DNA of the CDR3: TGTGCCAGTAAGGGGGCGGACAGTCTAAAAAACATTCAGTACTTC.

The J gene is TRBJ1-2, the V gene TRBV10-3; possibly TRBD1 for D (5 bases). V lost 2 bases to trimming and J lost 0 bases, with 13 bases between them. The CDR3 has 16 residues. Looked up from germline, CDR1 is ENHRY and CDR2 is SYGVKD. DNA of the CDR3: TGTGCCATCAGTGAGGCCCTCGGGGCGACTAACTATGGCTACACCTTC. It is translated as CAISEALGATNYGYTF.

This chain uses TRBV5-6 with TRBJ2-3; 10 nucleotides align to TRBD2. Trimming removed 0 bases from V and 2 bases from J; junction bases left unmatched: 6. The CDR3 is 17 amino acids. Looked up from germline, CDR1 is SGHDT and CDR2 is YYEEEE. CDR3 bases: TGTGCCAGCAGCTTGGGATGGACTAGCGGAATCACAGATACGCAGTATTTT. Protein product: CASSLGWTSGITDTQYF.

Points on this clone: A junction boundary mismatches the germline segment, possibly from a read error. Other DNA sequences in this specimen translate into the identical CDR3. The chain combines TRBV6-1 with TRBJ1-2; 7 nucleotides line up with TRBD1. The length of the CDR3 is 15 residues. The germline V gene encodes CDR1 MNHNS and CDR2 SASEGT. The CDR3 DNA sequence: TGTGCTAGCAGTGAATTCTTCGGGGACAGCTATGGCTACACCTTC. This codes for CASSEFFGDSYGYTF.